One and the same sample provided the 25 T cell receptor beta chains below, sequenced in a study of tumor-infiltrating lymphocytes in primary liver carcinoma. The researchers obtained blood RNA from unsorted whole blood and also extracted germline DNA. With a constant-region primer, TCR beta cDNA was made from around 530 ng of total RNA. Amplification in three nested multiplex PCR rounds with slightly modified ARM-PCR gave rise to TCR beta libraries. TRBV1-TRBV30 forward primers paired with a C-beta reverse primer drove the first two PCR rounds, ten to eleven cycles each. TCRdb reprocessed the multiplex PCR reads via MiXCR and lists one record per CDR3 protein. The sample includes about 210,000 distinct CDR3 sequences, almost 65% of them seen just once. The sample consisted of peripheral blood. All receptors come from a woman aged 55-69 years with primary liver carcinoma and hepatitis B virus infection.

The J gene is TRBJ2-5, the V gene TRBV6-5, with 8 bases identical to TRBD1. CDR1 and CDR2 (germline): MNHEY, SVGAGI. The trim removed 5 bases at V and 7 bases at J, leaving 9 bases unmatched. CDR3 length: 14 residues. For the CDR3, the DNA is TGTGCCAGCAGTCACGGACAGGGTGGGATGACCCAGTACTTC. It yields the protein CASSHGQGGMTQYF.

About this clonotype: One end of the junction fails to match germline, which may point to a read error. This chain uses TRBV11-2 with TRBJ2-5; D is perhaps TRBD1 (6 bases). Germline lookup yields CDR1 SGHAT and CDR2 FQNNGV. The CDR3 runs to 16 residues. The CDR3 region is CASRYSRGRGRETQYF. As DNA, the CDR3 is TGTGCCAGCAGATACTCCCGTGGTAGGGGGAGAGAGACTCAGTACTTC.

In this sample, this clonotype turned up once. Likely a read error: the CDR3 ends without its conserved phenylalanine or tryptophan. It is unclear where the CDR3 begins or ends on the DNA, so no DNA is shown, and the CDR3 is as TCRdb lists it. The gene calls are TRBV6-5 and TRBJ2-1; the tabulated D call, TRBD2, remains unverified against the DNA. From its first to its last residue, the CDR3 has 14 amino acids. Germline V gives CDR1 MNHEY, CDR2 SVGAGI. The chain's CDR3 is CASTSDLTSGIEFL.

Turning to this clonotype: The junction differs from germline at one of its ends, possibly a read error. The chain couples TRBV29-1 to TRBJ2-1, with a possible D match to TRBD2 (5 bases). The CDR3 is 12 amino acids. Germline CDR1 is SQVTM and CDR2 is ANQGSEA. Here the CDR3 DNA reads TGTAGCGTTGATGGTTATGGCAATGGGCAGTTCTTC. Residues: CSVDGYGNGQFF.

This chain links TRBV11-2 with TRBJ1-2; maybe TRBD1 (5 bases). The CDR3 has 14 residues. Germline lookup yields CDR1 SGHAT and CDR2 FQNNGV. The V gene lost 4 bases and the J gene lost 3 bases, with 12 bases spanning the gap. The CDR3 protein is CASSYHGHDYGYTF. CDR3 coding DNA: TGTGCCAGCAGCTACCATGGACACGACTATGGCTACACCTTC.

CDR3 in amino acids: CASSLAMTSGTDTQYF. The DNA of the CDR3 is TGTGCCAGCAGCTTAGCGATGACTAGCGGCACAGATACGCAGTATTTT. This chain uses TRBV7-9 with TRBJ2-3; 8 bases align to TRBD2. The germline gives CDR1 SEHNR, CDR2 FQNEAQ (reference sequence). CDR3 length equals 16 residues. V lost 0 bases to trimming and J lost 1 base; unmatched junction nucleotides: 3. The variable domain in full, completed from reference TRBV7-9 and TRBJ2-3, reads DTGVSQNPRHKITKRGQNVTFRCDPISEHNRLYWYRQTLGQGPEFLTYFQNEAQLEKSRLLSDRFSAERPKGSFSTLEIQRTEQGDSAMYLCASSLAMTSGTDTQYFGPGTRLTVL.

Points on this clonotype: The CDR3 does not end in the conserved phenylalanine or tryptophan, so this is likely a read error. The limits of the CDR3 on the DNA are not certain, so only TCRdb's listed CDR3 is given. The rearrangement links TRBV7-9 to TRBJ2-3; TRBD2 reflects the table's D call only, with no check against the DNA. The CDR3 length equals 15 residues, ends included. The germline CDR1 and CDR2 sequences are SEHNR and FQNEAQ (reference sequence). The CDR3 loop reads CASSRLRGGGDTQNL.

In regard to this clonotype: The conserved phenylalanine or tryptophan normally closing the CDR3 is absent here, so this likely arose from a read error. The CDR3 DNA reads as TGCGCCAGCAGCACCGCCCGGAGATTGGGTAGCGTCGAGGGGGTAGCGGGGGTAGGCAATGAGCAGTTCTCC. Translating gives CASSTARRLGSVEGVAGVGNEQFS. V is TRBV5-1 and J is TRBJ2-1; 9 bases align to TRBD2. Trimming cost V 4 bases and J 6 bases; bases outside gene matches: 35. Germline V gives CDR1 SGHRS, CDR2 YFSETQ. This CDR3 is built from 24 residues.

A word on this clonotype: Being one base from a much bigger clone, this may be a read error. The chain employs TRBV6-1 and TRBJ2-7; D not certain. The germline gives CDR1 MNHNS, CDR2 SASEGT. The CDR3 has 13 residues. The CDR3, as DNA: TGTGGCAGCCACTACGCCGGAATGTACGAGCAGTACTTC. Protein sequence: CGSHYAGMYEQYF.

The chain couples TRBV11-3 to TRBJ2-1; TRBD2 is a possible D gene (7 bases). The CDR3 is 16 amino acids. Germline V gene lookup returns CDR1 SGHNT and CDR2 YENEEA. The V end was cut by 11 bases, the J end by 0 bases, with 20 bases between. The CDR3 reads CADSLGGESSYNEQFF. Written as DNA, the CDR3 is TGTGCCGACAGCTTAGGGGGGGAGAGCTCCTACAATGAGCAGTTCTTC.

In the case of this clonotype: At one of its ends the junction is not consistent with the germline gene, which may arise from a read error. The V gene is TRBV28, the J gene TRBJ2-5, with D perhaps TRBD1 (6 bases). This CDR3 spans 16 amino acids. Germline V lookup: CDR1 MDHEN, CDR2 SYDVKM. The CDR3, as DNA: TGTGCCAGCACTTTAGCAGGGGAAATCAGAGGAGAGACCCAGTACTTC. Translating gives CASTLAGEIRGETQYF.

The V and J genes are TRBV29-1 and TRBJ2-7; TRBD1 aligns across 8 bases. CDR3 length equals 14 residues. Germline assignment: CDR1 SQVTM and CDR2 ANQGSEA. The CDR3 bases are TGCTGCGGCTTACGTAGGGACAGGTTCTACGAGCAGTACTTC. It translates to CCGLRRDRFYEQYF.

Concerning this clonotype: A much more abundant neighbour one base away suggests this may be a read error. In this CDR3 the conserved last residue, phenylalanine or tryptophan, is missing, so a read error is likely. The chain links TRBV6-5 to TRBJ2-1, with TRBD2 matching over 9 bases. Germline trimming cut 6 bases from V and 7 bases from J; bases unmatched to any gene: 10. The CDR3 runs 15 residues. CDR1 is MNHEY, CDR2 SVGAGI, per germline. CDR3 protein: CASRGLAGARNEQFS. CDR3 bases: TGTGCCAGCAGAGGCTTAGCGGGAGCACGTAATGAGCAGTTCTCC.

In the case of this clonotype: One base away lies a much larger clone, so this may be a sequencing read error. This chain connects TRBV4-2 to TRBJ1-2; a weak D match, TRBD1 (5 bases). Deletions cut 0 bases from V and 6 bases from J, with 11 bases between. The CDR3 is 14 amino acids. In germline, CDR1 is LGHNA, CDR2 YNFKEQ. CDR3 coding DNA: TGTGCCAGCAGCCAAGAGACAGATCACAATGGCTACACCTTC. This codes for CASSQETDHNGYTF.

A few counts support this clonotype. The chain couples TRBV30 to TRBJ2-3, with 11 bases fitting TRBD1. The germline V gene has CDR1 GTSNPN and CDR2 SVGIG (reference sequence). This CDR3 region has 13 residues. J was trimmed by 10 bases and V by 0 bases; bases with no gene match: 3. CDR3 sequence (DNA): TGTGCCTGGAGTGTACGGGACAGGGGGGCGCAGTATTTT. The encoded protein is CAWSVRDRGAQYF.

Details on this clonotype: The junction departs from the called germline gene at one end, perhaps through a read error. This rearrangement joins TRBV11-2 to TRBJ2-5; 8 nucleotides align to TRBD2. Germline V gene data show CDR1 as SGHAT and CDR2 as FQNNGV. This CDR3 contains 15 residues. The CDR3 DNA is TGTGCCATCAGCCCCCGGACGGGAGGGTTGGAGACCCAATACTTC. This encodes CAISPRTGGLETQYF.

This clonotype has a count of ten or more. The V gene is TRBV12-3 or TRBV12-4, the J gene TRBJ2-7; D is unclear. This CDR3 is 12 amino acids long. Trimming left V 5 bases short and J 6 bases short, with 11 bases between. For the CDR3, the DNA is TGTGCCAGCAGTGGTTCACGTTCCGAGCAGTACTTC. It encodes CASSGSRSEQYF.

The chain's CDR3 is CASSLDHRPRETQYF. The CDR3 DNA reads as TGCGCCAGCAGCTTAGATCATAGGCCCCGGGAGACCCAGTACTTC. The V and J genes are TRBV5-1 and TRBJ2-5; D is ambiguous. The CDR3 is 15 amino acids. The ends were cut back, 2 bases at V and 5 bases at J, with 16 bases in the middle. CDR1 and CDR2 (germline): SGHRS, YFSETQ.

The chain links TRBV4-1 to TRBJ1-2, with 7 bases that match TRBD1. The germline CDR1 and CDR2 sequences are MGHRA and YSYEKL. V gave up 0 bases and J gave up 11 bases; unmatched junction bases: 15. This CDR3 is built from 16 residues. CDR3: CASSQDQWTGSGGYTF. CDR3 coding DNA: TGCGCCAGCAGCCAAGATCAGTGGACAGGATCGGGTGGTTACACCTTC.

As to this clonotype: Its ends do not fully match the called genes, so a read error is possible. CDR3 bases: TGTGCCAGTAGTGCTTCCGGGAGGACCCTCGTAACTAATGAAGAACTGTTTTTT. Its translation is CASSASGRTLVTNEELFF. V usage is TRBV6-1 and J usage is TRBJ1-4; D call uncertain. Germline V gives CDR1 MNHNS, CDR2 SASEGT. The CDR3 covers 18 residues.

Note on this clonotype: One end of the junction is discordant with germline, which a read error may explain. V usage is TRBV5-1 and J usage is TRBJ1-1; no reliable D call. The CDR3 contains 15 residues. Germline values: CDR1 SGHRS, CDR2 YFSETQ. In nucleotides, the CDR3 is TGCGCCAGCAGTTTGGATGGGAGAATGAACACTGAAGCTTTCTTT. Translating it yields CASSLDGRMNTEAFF.

With respect to this clonotype: This could be a read error, since a much larger clone is one nucleotide away. V usage is TRBV10-2 and J usage is TRBJ2-1, with D maybe TRBD2 (6 bases). Trimming removed 3 bases from V and 6 bases from J, with 15 bases in between. CDR1 and CDR2 (germline): WSHSY, SAAADI. There are 15 residues in the CDR3. CDR3 sequence: CASSDARGGPNEQFF. Written as DNA, the CDR3 is TGCGCCAGCAGTGACGCTCGAGGAGGGCCCAATGAGCAGTTCTTC.

The chain's CDR3 is CATSLVNTEAFF. The CDR3 bases are TGTGCCACGTCCCTGGTGAACACTGAAGCTTTCTTT. This rearrangement joins TRBV28 to TRBJ1-1, with D unresolved. The CDR3 runs to 12 residues. CDR1 and CDR2 (germline): MDHEN, SYDVKM. With 10 bases removed from V and 0 bases from J, the gap between germline ends came to 9 bases.

Comment on this clonotype: This may arise from a read error, as a much more abundant clone is one base away. The V gene is TRBV12-5, the J gene TRBJ1-1; D is ambiguous. The CDR3 is 13 amino acids. Germline lookup yields CDR1 LGHNT and CDR2 FRNRAP. CDR3 bases: TGTGCCAGCGGCGACAACAGGAACACTGAAGCTTTCTTT. This encodes CASGDNRNTEAFF. Filled out from reference TRBV12-5 and TRBJ1-1, the complete variable domain reads DARVTQTPRHKVTEMGQEVTMRCQPILGHNTVFWYRQTMMQGLELLAYFRNRAPLDDSGMPKDRFSAEMPDATLATLKIQPSEPRDSAVYFCASGDNRNTEAFFGQGTRLTVV.

This sequence joins TRBV11-2 and TRBJ1-2; no firm D call. V was trimmed by 3 bases and J by 4 bases, leaving 9 bases between them. Germline assignment: CDR1 SGHAT and CDR2 FQNNGV. CDR3 size: 13 residues. CDR3 nucleotides: TGTGCCAGCAGCTTTCAGGAGGGCTATGGCTACACCTTC. It specifies CASSFQEGYGYTF.